The 32 T cell receptor beta chains below all came from one sample that was sequenced in a study of T cells in Graves' hyperthyroidism and ophthalmopathy. RNA transcripts were the template for amplifying TCR beta CDR3 regions. The HTBI primer set was used in a first-round RT-PCR of the TCR CDR3. MiXCR, applied by TCRdb to the multiplex PCR reads, yields one record per CDR3 protein. The sample shows about 720,000 distinct CDR3 sequences, about 17% of them seen only once. The sequencing sample was made of blood. These receptor sequences come from a woman aged 45-59 years with Graves' hyperthyroidism that later progressed to Graves' ophthalmopathy.

This clonotype was observed many times. The chain employs TRBV5-1 and TRBJ2-7, with a tentative D call TRBD1 (5 bases). V lost 0 bases to trimming and J lost 0 bases, with 7 bases between them. CDR3 length equals 14 residues. From germline, CDR1 is SGHRS and CDR2 YFSETQ. The CDR3 spells CASSLEDTSYEQYF. The CDR3 region has the DNA TGCGCCAGCAGCTTGGAGGACACCTCCTACGAGCAGTACTTC.

This clonotype was found a few times. J is TRBJ1-1 and V is TRBV29-1; D not certain. V gave up 6 bases and J gave up 0 bases, with 11 bases separating them. Germline values: CDR1 SQVTM, CDR2 ANQGSEA. This CDR3 contains 13 residues. Written as DNA, the CDR3 is TGCAGCGTGGAGACGGTTATGAACACTGAAGCTTTCTTT. Its translation is CSVETVMNTEAFF. Together with reference TRBV29-1 and TRBJ1-1, the CDR3 gives the full variable domain: SAVISQKPSRDICQRGTSLTIQCQVDSQVTMMFWYRQQPGQSLTLIATANQGSEATYESGFVIDKFPISRPNLTFSTLTVSNMSPEDSSIYLCSVETVMNTEAFFGQGTRLTVV.

This clonotype is a singleton in its sample. CDR3 DNA sequence: TGTGCCAGCAGTCTAGGGACAGGGTTCGGAGCTTTCTTT. Translating gives CASSLGTGFGAFF. The V and J genes are TRBV12-3 or TRBV12-4 and TRBJ1-1, with 9 bases that match TRBD1. V lost 5 bases, J lost 10 bases, and 8 bases stayed unmatched. This CDR3 is 13 amino acids long.

The CDR3 coding sequence is TGCGCCAGCAGCTTGTTGGGTCCTGGGGCCAACGTCCTGACTTTC. Encoded protein: CASSLLGPGANVLTF. The J gene is TRBJ2-6, the V gene TRBV5-1; D is uncertain. Looked up from germline, CDR1 is SGHRS and CDR2 is YFSETQ. V was cut by 1 base and J by 2 bases, with 7 bases left in between. The CDR3 is 15 residues long.

This clonotype was found many times. The chain uses TRBV20-1 and TRBJ1-4; D gene ambiguous. The V and J ends lost 0 bases and 4 bases respectively, with 15 bases between them. The germline V gene encodes CDR1 DFQATT and CDR2 SNEGSKA (reference sequence). The CDR3 extends over 16 amino acids. The CDR3 nucleotides read TGCAGTGCTAGAGATGTGGTGGGCCAGCTTAATGAAAAACTGTTTTTT. Translating it yields CSARDVVGQLNEKLFF.

The chain links TRBV30 to TRBJ1-1, with 7 bases identical to TRBD1. The CDR3 is 11 amino acids. Germline V gives CDR1 GTSNPN, CDR2 SVGIG (reference sequence). J was trimmed by 5 bases and V by 5 bases; bases with no gene match: 2. CDR3 loop: CAWAGGTEAFF. DNA of the CDR3: TGTGCCTGGGCAGGGGGGACTGAAGCTTTCTTT.

V gene TRBV20-1 combines with J gene TRBJ1-6; D gene ambiguous. V lost 6 bases to trimming and J lost 14 bases, with 20 bases between them. This CDR3 has 13 amino acids. Germline lookup yields CDR1 DFQATT and CDR2 SNEGSKA (reference sequence). The CDR3 sequence: CSANPGLIRTLHF. In nucleotides, the CDR3 is TGCAGTGCAAACCCGGGCCTCATAAGGACCCTCCACTTT.

This chain uses TRBV12-3 or TRBV12-4 with TRBJ2-5; no definite D call. Trimming cost V 5 bases and J 5 bases, with 15 bases left between them. The CDR3 extends over 14 amino acids. The chain's CDR3 is CASSTDSLGETQYF. The CDR3 DNA reads as TGTGCCAGCAGTACCGACTCCTTGGGGGAGACCCAGTACTTC.

This chain links TRBV19 with TRBJ1-5; D is uncertain. Per the germline V gene, CDR1 is LNHDA and CDR2 is SQIVND (reference sequence). Trimming took off 5 bases at V and 0 bases at J, with 17 bases between the two ends. This CDR3 has 17 residues. CDR3 in amino acids: CASSPSRRILSNQPQHF. The CDR3 DNA sequence: TGTGCCAGTAGTCCTAGTAGACGGATTCTTAGCAATCAGCCCCAGCATTTT.

This clonotype was detected ten times or more. The chain combines TRBV7-6 with TRBJ2-7; D may match TRBD1 or TRBD2 (5 bases each). This CDR3 contains 14 residues. V gave up 5 bases and J gave up 7 bases, with 18 bases separating them. In germline, CDR1 is SGHVS, CDR2 FNYEAQ. As DNA, the CDR3 is TGTGCCAGCAGCGCCCGGGACCCGCCGAGTGAGCAGTACTTC. This sequence encodes CASSARDPPSEQYF.

The rearrangement links TRBV9 to TRBJ2-7; perhaps TRBD1 as D (7 bases). The CDR3 extends over 17 amino acids. Per germline, CDR1 SGDLS and CDR2 YYNGEE. Trimming removed 0 bases at V and 0 bases at J, with 16 bases between. The CDR3 DNA is TGTGCCAGCAGCGTAGCGGGAGACAGGGCGGGCTCCTACGAGCAGTACTTC. This codes for CASSVAGDRAGSYEQYF.

The chain uses TRBV7-9 and TRBJ1-2; D may be TRBD1 (6 bases). Germline CDR1 SEHNR, CDR2 FQNEAQ (reference sequence). This CDR3 spans 15 amino acids. With 2 bases removed from V and 4 bases from J, the gap between germline ends came to 14 bases. CDR3 bases: TGTGCCAGCAGCTTAAATCAGGACAGAGGCTATGGCTACACCTTC. Protein sequence: CASSLNQDRGYGYTF.

This clonotype was seen only a few times. The chain links TRBV5-1 to TRBJ2-2, with 8 nucleotides matching TRBD1. The CDR3 totals 15 residues. The J segment lost 7 bases and the V segment lost 7 bases, leaving 12 bases of the junction unmatched. The germline gives CDR1 SGHRS, CDR2 YFSETQ. Here the CDR3 DNA reads TGCGCCAGCTCTGGGACAGGCGGGGATGGCGGGGAGCTGTTTTTT. Its translation is CASSGTGGDGGELFF.

The sample holds many counts of this clonotype. This sequence joins TRBV6-2 or TRBV6-3 and TRBJ1-2; D is perhaps TRBD1 (6 bases). This CDR3 is built from 12 residues. CDR1 and CDR2 from the germline V gene are MNHEY and SVGEGT. Trimming cost V 7 bases and J 10 bases, with 16 bases left between them. CDR3 bases: TGTGCCAGCACTGGGGACACCGACAACTACACCTTC. This codes for CASTGDTDNYTF.

This clonotype was recorded many times. The J gene is TRBJ2-5, the V gene TRBV3-1; 15 bases agree with TRBD2. V was pared by 4 bases and J by 5 bases, with 8 bases of the junction left unmatched. The CDR3 consists of 17 residues. Looked up from germline, CDR1 is LGHDT and CDR2 is YNNKEL (reference sequence). The CDR3 here is CASSLRGLAGGRETQYF. As DNA, the CDR3 is TGTGCCAGCAGCCTCCGGGGACTAGCGGGGGGCCGGGAGACCCAGTACTTC.

This clonotype has a count of ten or more. The rearrangement joins TRBV9 to TRBJ2-3; D tentatively fits TRBD1 or TRBD2 (5 bases each). V was clipped by 3 bases and J by 5 bases, with 16 bases between them. The CDR3 is made up of 15 amino acids. CDR1 is SGDLS, CDR2 YYNGEE, per germline. The CDR3 nucleotides read TGTGCCAGCAGCGGAGAGGGGACCGATGGAGATACGCAGTATTTT. Translation gives CASSGEGTDGDTQYF.

This clonotype has only a few counts. The chain recombines TRBV5-8 with TRBJ2-6; D unresolved. Germline assignment: CDR1 SGHTS and CDR2 YDEGEE. The CDR3 loop spans 16 amino acids. The V end lost 4 bases, the J end lost 1 base, and 12 bases lay between the germline ends. In nucleotides, the CDR3 is TGTGCCAGCAGCCCGGGTCGCCGGTCTGGGGCCAACGTCCTGACTTTC. Encoded protein: CASSPGRRSGANVLTF.

The chain couples TRBV20-1 to TRBJ1-5; 8 nucleotides match TRBD1. V gave up 5 bases and J gave up 4 bases; unmatched junction bases: 10. In germline, CDR1 is DFQATT, CDR2 SNEGSKA (reference sequence). This CDR3 region has 15 residues. The CDR3 sequence is CSAPTGQGPNQPQHF. For the CDR3, the DNA is TGCAGTGCTCCGACCGGACAGGGACCTAATCAGCCCCAGCATTTT.

This clonotype has only a few counts. The rearrangement joins TRBV7-8 to TRBJ2-2; the match to TRBD2 covers 7 bases. Germline CDR1 SGHVS, CDR2 FQNEAQ. Losses at the gene ends were 8 bases for V and 0 bases for J; bases not matched to a gene: 15. This CDR3 is built from 18 residues. The CDR3 bases are TGTGCCAGCTCACCCTTGATCCTAGCGGAGCCGAACACCGGGGAGCTGTTTTTT. Translated, it gives CASSPLILAEPNTGELFF.

CDR3 loop: CASSGSGTEPQHF. The CDR3 region has the DNA TGTGCCAGTAGTGGGTCAGGGACGGAGCCCCAGCATTTT. The rearrangement uses TRBV19 and TRBJ1-5; tentative D call: TRBD1 (5 bases). Germline V lookup: CDR1 LNHDA, CDR2 SQIVND (reference sequence). Trimming left V 5 bases short and J 8 bases short, with 13 bases between. CDR3 length equals 13 residues. The entire variable domain, with the rest obtained from reference TRBV19 and TRBJ1-5, is as follows: DGGITQSPKYLFRKEGQNVTLSCEQNLNHDAMYWYRQDPGQGLRLIYYSQIVNDFQKGDIAEGYSVSREKKESFPLTVTSAQKNPTAFYLCASSGSGTEPQHFGDGTRLSIL.

This clonotype was recorded at least ten times. This rearrangement joins TRBV11-2 to TRBJ1-5, with TRBD1 matching over 10 bases. Trimming removed 4 bases from V and 6 bases from J; junction bases left unmatched: 0. The CDR3 contains 13 residues. In germline, CDR1 is SGHAT, CDR2 FQNNGV. CDR3 DNA sequence: TGTGCCAGCAGCTGGGACAGGGGTCAGCCCCAGCATTTT. Its protein product is CASSWDRGQPQHF.

The rearrangement joins TRBV20-1 to TRBJ2-7; 8 bases agree with TRBD1. The germline V gene encodes CDR1 DFQATT and CDR2 SNEGSKA (reference sequence). V was clipped by 6 bases and J by 2 bases; unmatched bases: 6. The CDR3 length is 13 residues. CDR3 coding DNA: TGCAGTGCGCAGGACAGGGAGACCTACGAGCAGTACTTC. As protein: CSAQDRETYEQYF.

The chain has TRBV7-9 and TRBJ2-1; 12 positions match TRBD1. The ends lost 4 bases at V and 6 bases at J; junction bases unmatched: 4. Germline CDR1 reads SEHNR; CDR2 reads FQNEAQ (reference sequence). The CDR3 has 15 amino acids. CDR3 protein: CASSWGQGALNEQFF. DNA of the CDR3: TGTGCCAGCAGCTGGGGACAGGGGGCCCTCAATGAGCAGTTCTTC. Full variable domain (missing parts from reference TRBV7-9 and TRBJ2-1): DTGVSQNPRHKITKRGQNVTFRCDPISEHNRLYWYRQTLGQGPEFLTYFQNEAQLEKSRLLSDRFSAERPKGSFSTLEIQRTEQGDSAMYLCASSWGQGALNEQFFGPGTRLTVL.

This clonotype came up once. The rearrangement joins TRBV10-3 to TRBJ1-5; D ambiguous. The ends were cut back, 5 bases at V and 0 bases at J, with 8 bases in the middle. CDR3 size: 14 residues. Germline V gene lookup returns CDR1 ENHRY and CDR2 SYGVKD. The CDR3 region has the DNA TGTGCCATCAGTCCGACGGATAGCAATCAGCCCCAGCATTTT. As protein: CAISPTDSNQPQHF.

V is TRBV4-2 and J is TRBJ1-2; D is perhaps TRBD1 (5 bases). V was pared by 0 bases and J by 8 bases, with 13 bases between. The germline gives CDR1 LGHNA, CDR2 YNFKEQ. The CDR3 totals 14 residues. CDR3 amino acids: CASSQERRDGGYTF. CDR3 nucleotides: TGTGCCAGCAGCCAAGAGCGCAGGGATGGCGGCTACACCTTC.

This clonotype was detected a few times. The chain combines TRBV7-9 with TRBJ1-1; the D is unclear. The CDR3 is 15 amino acids. Germline CDR1 is SEHNR and CDR2 is FQNEAQ (reference sequence). Trimming removed 4 bases from V and 6 bases from J, with 18 bases in between. The DNA of the CDR3 is TGTGCCAGCAGCTCGCTCGCGGGGTATCTTCCTGAAGCTTTCTTT. It translates to CASSSLAGYLPEAFF.

This chain connects TRBV9 to TRBJ2-1; D gene uncertain. Trimming shortened V by 0 bases and J by 4 bases, and 11 bases separated the two germline ends. Per the germline V gene, CDR1 is SGDLS and CDR2 is YYNGEE. This CDR3 comprises 15 residues. CDR3 DNA sequence: TGTGCCAGCAGCGTAGATCCAGGATTATACAATGAGCAGTTCTTC. Translation: CASSVDPGLYNEQFF.

The V gene is TRBV6-2 or TRBV6-3, the J gene TRBJ1-1; the D is unclear. The CDR3 is made up of 13 amino acids. CDR1 is MNHEY, CDR2 SVGEGT, per germline. V was shortened by 6 bases and J by 3 bases, with 11 bases between the two germline ends. CDR3 amino acids: CASRFRLDTEAFF. The DNA of the CDR3 is TGTGCCAGCAGATTCAGGTTAGACACTGAAGCTTTCTTT.

The table lists this clonotype with many counts. In DNA, the CDR3 is TGCGCCAGCAGCCTAGACTATATTGGCACTGAAGCTTTCTTT. Translating gives CASSLDYIGTEAFF. The genes are TRBV5-1 and TRBJ1-1; D is unclear. Germline V gene lookup returns CDR1 SGHRS and CDR2 YFSETQ. CDR3 size: 14 residues. V shed 4 bases and J shed 4 bases, with 14 bases lying between them.

This clonotype turned up a few times. The chain links TRBV6-1 to TRBJ1-6; 10 bases map to TRBD1. CDR1 is MNHNS, CDR2 SASEGT, per germline. The length of the CDR3 is 15 residues. The V segment lost 5 bases and the J segment 9 bases; nucleotides outside the gene matches: 7. The CDR3 DNA is TGTGCCAGCAGTCCCCGGGACAGGGGAGTTTCACCCCTCCACTTT. Amino acids: CASSPRDRGVSPLHF.

At least ten counts were recorded for this clonotype. The J gene is TRBJ1-1, the V gene TRBV10-1, with unresolved D. Trimming took off 5 bases at V and 4 bases at J, with 11 bases between the two ends. Germline V gene data show CDR1 as WNHNN and CDR2 as SYGVQD (reference sequence). This CDR3 spans 13 amino acids. The CDR3 reads CASSPAGSTEAFF. As DNA, the CDR3 is TGCGCCAGCAGTCCCGCCGGCAGCACTGAAGCTTTCTTT.

This clonotype was counted only a few times. The V gene is TRBV3-1, the J gene TRBJ2-6; D may be TRBD1 (5 bases). V was shortened by 4 bases and J by 0 bases, with 13 bases between the two germline ends. The CDR3 has 17 amino acids. CDR1 LGHDT and CDR2 YNNKEL come from the germline V gene (reference sequence). The CDR3 coding sequence is TGTGCCAGCAGCCGGGGCCTCCTCTCCTCTGGGGCCAACGTCCTGACTTTC. Protein sequence: CASSRGLLSSGANVLTF.